Sequencing of this T cell receptor (beta chain) was carried out in a study of post-analysis software for immune sequencing data. Overall study: Some patients lacked subtype; others had relapsing-remitting, secondary progressive or progressive-relapsing disease. Study-wide findings and caveats: TRBV segments more frequent in patients than in controls numbered five and included TRBV5-6, TRBV5-1 and TRBV20-1. Controls significantly exceeded multiple sclerosis patients in normalized Chao1 diversity. Same-batch samples co-clustered strongly by F measure.

Per germline, CDR1 MNHNS and CDR2 SASEGT. V was shortened by 1 base and J by 8 bases, with 8 bases between the two germline ends. There are 13 residues in the CDR3. Points on this clonotype: The antigen remains undetermined.

Unique molecular identifiers were built into the TCR beta cDNA libraries. In TCRdb, the PCR reads were re-called with MiXCR into one record per CDR3 protein. The repertoire consists of roughly 570,000 distinct CDR3 sequences, with around 31% occurring once and the leading ten covering around 5.9%. The chain has TRBV6-1 and TRBJ1-4; TRBD1 is a possible D gene (6 bases). Sequenced material: blood. This receptor was identified in a girl aged 2 to 17 with multiple sclerosis. The CDR3 bases are TGTGCCAGCAGTGAAGAAGGGGGAGAAAAACTGTTTTTT. Translating it yields CASSEEGGEKLFF.